The source of this T cell receptor beta chain is a study of beta chain features in type 1 diabetes. The CDR3 totals 16 residues. The V gene end was trimmed by 5 bases and the J gene end by 2 bases; junction bases not matched to a gene: 9. Germline V gives CDR1 SGHTA, CDR2 FQGNSA. The sequenced template was cDNA made from the entire isolated RNA. The table came from immunoSEQ multiplex PCR; TCRdb's copy has only in-frame clones and leaves some out. Among hundreds of thousands of clones listed, roughly 30% were seen once. The chain links TRBV7-2 to TRBJ2-7; 10 positions match TRBD2. Sequenced sample: naive CD4+ T cells from blood. The sequence was obtained from a man aged 18 to 35 in good health. DNA of the CDR3: TGTGCCAGCAGCCTCCGGGGCACTAGCGGGACCTACGAGCAGTACTTC. This sequence encodes CASSLRGTSGTYEQYF.